This T cell receptor beta chain was profiled in a study of tumor and adjacent non-tumor tissue in lung cancer. On the study more broadly: Histology: about a dozen adenocarcinoma, a couple of squamous cell carcinoma, 1 small cell lung cancer.

Germline CDR1 and CDR2: MGHRA and YSYEKL. The CDR3 runs 16 residues. Three rounds of nested PCR, following a modified ARM-PCR protocol, produced the TCRbeta library. MiXCR, applied by TCRdb to the multiplex PCR reads, yields one record per CDR3 protein. This table has tens of thousands of distinct CDR3 sequences, about 82% appearing once. RNA was extracted from bulk tissue without any cell sorting. Distant lung tissue was collected more than 3 cm away from the tumor edge. This clonotype was found once. Germline is not matched at one junction end, which may reflect a read error. The chain links TRBV4-1 to TRBJ1-1; 9 bases fit TRBD1. This receptor was obtained from a man in his fifties or sixties with non-small cell lung cancer. The specimen sequenced was distant non-tumor lung tissue. The CDR3 loop reads CASNQRTGDGSTEAFF. CDR3 in DNA: TGCGCCAGCAACCAACGGACAGGGGATGGAAGCACTGAAGCTTTCTTT.